This entry describes one TCR beta chain. Its antigen remains unidentified. The record originates from a study of cytomegalovirus exposure and HLA in healthy donors. On the study more broadly: There were 117 million unique TCR beta sequences, drawn from 180 million or so T cells, in an earlier analysis. Findings and limits, study-wide: Being indistinguishable, some V segments were excluded, TRBV6-2 and TRBV6-3 among them. The study designated about 180 TCR beta chains cytomegalovirus-associated.

V dropped 6 bases and J dropped 6; count of bases not matched to a gene: 10. Germline CDR1 and CDR2: SGHVS and FQNEAQ. This CDR3 is built from 15 residues. PCR employed 60 Vbeta and 13 Jbeta primers. TCRdb keeps only in-frame clones here, not all; method: immunoSEQ multiplex PCR. This sample contains about 72,000 clones. This receptor was obtained from a man aged 35 to 55 in good health and CMV-seronegative. Sequencing was done on a sample of PBMCs. The V and J genes are TRBV7-8 and TRBJ2-2; TRBD1 agrees at 7 bases. The CDR3 sequence is CASSLNRGTAGELFF. The CDR3 DNA reads as TGTGCCAGCAGTTTAAACAGGGGAACCGCCGGGGAGCTGTTTTTT.